One and the same sample provided the 10 T cell receptor beta chains below, sequenced in a study of cytotoxic CD8 clonotypes in ibrutinib-treated CLL. TCRdb's table, derived via immunoSEQ multiplex PCR, lists solely in-frame clones and lacks some. The top ten clones hold about 5.7% of a sample with roughly 300,000 clones, approximately 79% of them seen once. Sequencing used PBMCs, obtained at disease progression, from a patient treated with ibrutinib. The receptors were gathered from a human donor with chronic lymphocytic leukemia.

The chain uses TRBV6-5 and TRBJ2-3; TRBD1 matches at 7 bases. The CDR3 sequence is 16 residues long. CDR1 and CDR2 (germline): MNHEY, SVGAGI. V trimming: 0 bases; J trimming: 3 bases; junction bases outside the gene matches: 6. DNA of the CDR3: TGTGCCAGCAGTTACTCGAATACAGGGGATACAGATACGCAGTATTTT. This encodes CASSYSNTGDTDTQYF.

The chain couples TRBV15 to TRBJ1-3; TRBD1 aligns across 7 bases. The CDR3 runs to 15 residues. Trimming removed 0 bases from V and 6 bases from J; junction bases left unmatched: 5. Germline loops: CDR1 LNHNV, CDR2 YYDKDF (reference sequence). Here the CDR3 reads CATSREDRVLNTIYF. Written as DNA, the CDR3 is TGTGCCACCAGCAGAGAAGACAGGGTACTAAACACCATATATTTT.

The chain uses TRBV19 and TRBJ2-7, with TRBD1 matching over 9 bases. With 10 bases clipped from V and 4 bases from J, the junction kept 11 bases outside the gene matches. CDR3 length equals 14 residues. Germline-derived CDR1 and CDR2 are LNHDA and SQIVND (reference sequence). The CDR3 loop reads CAITRRDRVYEQYF. Written as DNA, the CDR3 is TGTGCCATCACCCGCCGGGACAGGGTGTACGAGCAGTACTTC.

The CDR3 spells CASSKGDSTDTQYF. The DNA for the CDR3 is TGTGCCAGCAGTAAGGGGGATTCAACAGATACGCAGTATTTT. The rearrangement links TRBV25-1 to TRBJ2-3; tentative D call: TRBD1 (6 bases). There are 14 residues in the CDR3. The V gene lost 5 bases and the J gene lost 3 bases, with 12 bases spanning the gap. Germline values: CDR1 MGHDK, CDR2 SYGVNS. Drawing the rest from reference TRBV25-1 and TRBJ2-3, the complete variable domain is EADIYQTPRYLVIGTGKKITLECSQTMGHDKMYWYQQDPGMELHLIHYSYGVNSTEKGDLSSESTVSRIRTEHFPLTLESARPSHTSQYLCASSKGDSTDTQYFGPGTRLTVL.

The chain combines TRBV11-2 with TRBJ2-7; 7 nucleotides agree with TRBD2. This CDR3 has 14 residues. After removal of 1 base from V and 6 bases from J, the junction contained 6 bases not matched to a gene. CDR1 SGHAT and CDR2 FQNNGV come from the germline V gene. In DNA, the CDR3 is TGTGCCAGCAGCTTAGTGGCGGGAGCGGTCGAGCAGTACTTC. It yields the protein CASSLVAGAVEQYF.

The gene calls are TRBV9 and TRBJ2-3; 10 positions match TRBD2. V gave up 0 bases and J gave up 4 bases; unmatched junction bases: 8. This CDR3 has 17 residues. In germline, CDR1 is SGDLS, CDR2 YYNGEE. CDR3 in DNA: TGTGCCAGCAGCGTAGCCCTCGGACTAGCGGTGCCAGATACGCAGTATTTT. Translation: CASSVALGLAVPDTQYF. The whole variable domain, remainder taken from reference TRBV9 and TRBJ2-3, is DSGVTQTPKHLITATGQRVTLRCSPRSGDLSVYWYQQSLDQGLQFLIQYYNGEERAKGNILERFSAQQFPDLHSELNLSSLELGDSALYFCASSVALGLAVPDTQYFGPGTRLTVL.

The chain recombines TRBV9 with TRBJ2-1, with unresolved D. The CDR3 totals 14 residues. The germline CDR1 and CDR2 sequences are SGDLS and YYNGEE. V shed 0 bases and J shed 7 bases, with 11 bases lying between them. In nucleotides, the CDR3 is TGTGCCAGCAGCGTAGATTCGGCAGGTAATGAGCAGTTCTTC. Residues: CASSVDSAGNEQFF.

The genes are TRBV15 and TRBJ2-1, with TRBD2 identical over 7 bases. The J segment lost 10 bases and the V segment lost 0 bases, leaving 12 bases of the junction unmatched. This CDR3 spans 16 amino acids. CDR1 is LNHNV and CDR2 is YYDKDF in the germline V gene (reference sequence). The DNA of the CDR3 is TGTGCCACCAGCAGAGATTTGGCGACTAGCTCGCGCGAGCAGTTCTTC. It codes for CATSRDLATSSREQFF.

V gene TRBV5-1 combines with J gene TRBJ2-2, with TRBD2 identical over 14 bases. The CDR3 covers 16 residues. Per germline, CDR1 SGHRS and CDR2 YFSETQ. The V gene end was trimmed by 4 bases and the J gene end by 8 bases; junction bases not matched to a gene: 7. CDR3 loop: CASSPGLAGGRGELFF. DNA for the CDR3: TGCGCCAGCAGCCCCGGACTAGCGGGAGGAAGAGGGGAGCTGTTTTTT. The full variable domain, its missing parts supplied by reference TRBV5-1 and TRBJ2-2, is KAGVTQTPRYLIKTRGQQVTLSCSPISGHRSVSWYQQTPGQGLQFLFEYFSETQRNKGNFPGRFSGRQFSNSRSEMNVSTLELGDSALYLCASSPGLAGGRGELFFGEGSRLTVL.

V gene TRBV2 combines with J gene TRBJ1-1; a possible D gene is TRBD1 (5 bases). CDR3 length equals 12 residues. V lost 7 bases and J 7 bases, leaving 13 bases between the germline ends. Looked up from germline, CDR1 is SNHLY and CDR2 is FYNNEI. The CDR3 nucleotides read TGTGCCAGCACGAGGGGATGGGGTGAAGCTTTCTTT. The encoded protein is CASTRGWGEAFF.